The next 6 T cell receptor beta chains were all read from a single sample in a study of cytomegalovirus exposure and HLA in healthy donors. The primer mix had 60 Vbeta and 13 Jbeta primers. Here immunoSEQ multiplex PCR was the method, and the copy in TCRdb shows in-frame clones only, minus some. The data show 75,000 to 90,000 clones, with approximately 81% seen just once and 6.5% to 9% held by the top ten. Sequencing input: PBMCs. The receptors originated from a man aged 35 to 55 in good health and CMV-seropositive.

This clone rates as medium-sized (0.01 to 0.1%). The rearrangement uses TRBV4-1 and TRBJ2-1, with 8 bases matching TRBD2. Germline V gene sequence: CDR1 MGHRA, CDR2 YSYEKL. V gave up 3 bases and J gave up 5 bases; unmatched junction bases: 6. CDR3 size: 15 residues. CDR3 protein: CASSQSSGGNNEQFF. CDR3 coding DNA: TGCGCCAGCAGCCAGAGCAGCGGGGGAAACAATGAGCAGTTCTTC.

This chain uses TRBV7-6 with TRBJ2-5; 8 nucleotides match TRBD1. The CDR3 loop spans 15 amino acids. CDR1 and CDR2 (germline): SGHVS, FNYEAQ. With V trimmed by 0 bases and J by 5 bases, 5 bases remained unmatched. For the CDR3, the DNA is TGTGCCAGCAGCTTAGCGGCAGGGGGCAGGGAGACCCAGTACTTC. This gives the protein CASSLAAGGRETQYF.

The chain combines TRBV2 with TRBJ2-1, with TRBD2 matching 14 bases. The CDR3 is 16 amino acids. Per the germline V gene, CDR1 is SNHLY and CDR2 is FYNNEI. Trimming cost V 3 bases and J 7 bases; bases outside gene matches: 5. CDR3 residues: CASSDAGLAGVNEQFF. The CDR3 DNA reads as TGTGCCAGCAGTGACGCGGGACTAGCGGGAGTTAATGAGCAGTTCTTC.

Here the CDR3 reads CASSFPATPSRAYNEQFF. CDR3 nucleotide sequence: TGTGCCAGCAGTTTCCCAGCGACTCCGTCCAGGGCCTACAATGAGCAGTTCTTC. The genes are TRBV28 and TRBJ2-1; D possibly corresponds to TRBD1 (5 bases). CDR1 is MDHEN and CDR2 is SYDVKM in the germline V gene. Deletions cut 3 bases from V and 2 bases from J, with 20 bases between. The CDR3 has 18 amino acids.

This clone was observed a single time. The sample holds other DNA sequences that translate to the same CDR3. The CDR3 loop is CASGMTGDNTEAFF. The CDR3 coding sequence is TGTGCCAGCGGTATGACAGGGGATAACACTGAAGCTTTCTTT. This rearrangement joins TRBV9 to TRBJ1-1; 8 nucleotides line up with TRBD1. The length of the CDR3 is 14 residues. V dropped 7 bases and J dropped 2; count of bases not matched to a gene: 7. The germline V gene encodes CDR1 SGDLS and CDR2 YYNGEE.

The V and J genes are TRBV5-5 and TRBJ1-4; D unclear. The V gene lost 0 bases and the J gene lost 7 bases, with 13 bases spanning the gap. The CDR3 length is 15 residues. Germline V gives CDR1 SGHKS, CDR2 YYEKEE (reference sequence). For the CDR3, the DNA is TGTGCCAGCAGCTTGGGGGCAGCCGGCAGTGAAAAACTGTTTTTT. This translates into CASSLGAAGSEKLFF.